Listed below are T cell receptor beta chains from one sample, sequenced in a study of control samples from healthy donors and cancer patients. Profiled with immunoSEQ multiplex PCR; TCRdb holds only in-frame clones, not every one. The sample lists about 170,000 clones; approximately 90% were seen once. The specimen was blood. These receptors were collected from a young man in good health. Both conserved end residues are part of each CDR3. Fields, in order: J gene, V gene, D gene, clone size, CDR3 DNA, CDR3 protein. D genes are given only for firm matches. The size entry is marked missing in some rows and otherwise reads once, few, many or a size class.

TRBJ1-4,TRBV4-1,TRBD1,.,TGCGCCAGCAGCGACCGGGACAGGGGTGAAAAACTGTTTTTT,CASSDRDRGEKLFF
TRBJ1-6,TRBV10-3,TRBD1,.,TGTGCCAGCCACTCAGGGGGTAATTCCCCCCTCCACTTT,CASHSGGNSPLHF
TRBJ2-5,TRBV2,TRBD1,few,TGTGCCAGCAAGGCTAAGGTGACAGGGCGAGAGACCCAGTACTTC,CASKAKVTGRETQYF
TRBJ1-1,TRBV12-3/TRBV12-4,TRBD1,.,TGTGCCAGCAGTTTGGACAGGGTCGGAGCTTTCTTT,CASSLDRVGAFF
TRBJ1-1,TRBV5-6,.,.,TGTGCCAGCAGCCGGCAGGTCACTGAAGCTTTCTTT,CASSRQVTEAFF
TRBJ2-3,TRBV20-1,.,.,TGCAGTGCTAGAGGGAGGGATACGCAGTATTTT,CSARGRDTQYF
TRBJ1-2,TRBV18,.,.,TGTGCCACCCGACAGGATCACTATGGCTACACCTTC,CATRQDHYGYTF
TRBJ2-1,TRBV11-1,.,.,TGTGCCAGCAGCTTCGGACCCCAGGATGAGCAGTTCTTC,CASSFGPQDEQFF
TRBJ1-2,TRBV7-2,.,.,TGTGCCAGCAGCTTGGCGGGAAACTATGGCTACACCTTC,CASSLAGNYGYTF
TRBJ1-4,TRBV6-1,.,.,TGTGCCAGCAGTGAATTTGAGACACTTATCGAAAAACTGTTTTTT,CASSEFETLIEKLFF
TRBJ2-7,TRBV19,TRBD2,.,TGTGCCACCGATGAGGTGACTAGCGGGAGACCCCTAGGTTGCGAGCAGTACTTC,CATDEVTSGRPLGCEQYF